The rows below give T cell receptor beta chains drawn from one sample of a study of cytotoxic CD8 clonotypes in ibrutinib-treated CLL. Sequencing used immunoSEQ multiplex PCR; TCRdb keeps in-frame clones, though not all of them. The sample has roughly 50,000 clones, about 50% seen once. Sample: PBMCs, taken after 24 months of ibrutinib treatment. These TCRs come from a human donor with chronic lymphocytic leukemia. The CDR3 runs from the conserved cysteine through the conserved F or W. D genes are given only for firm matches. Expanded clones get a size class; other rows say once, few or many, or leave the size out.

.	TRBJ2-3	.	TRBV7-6	TGTGCCAGCAGCTTAAGTCGCGGGGGCACAGATACGCAGTATTTT	CASSLSRGGTDTQYF
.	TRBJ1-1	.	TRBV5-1	TGCGCCAGCAGCTTGTTCGGGGGAAGGAACACTGAAGCTTTCTTT	CASSLFGGRNTEAFF
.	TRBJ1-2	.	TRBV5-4	TGTGCCAGCAGCCATCCGACAGCTAACTATGGCTACACCTTC	CASSHPTANYGYTF
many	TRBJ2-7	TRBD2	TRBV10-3	TGTGCCATCAGACCGGCGAGCGGGGGGAACGAGCAGTACTTC	CAIRPASGGNEQYF
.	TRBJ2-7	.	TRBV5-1	TGCGCCAGCAGCTTGGAGGCGGGTACCTACGAGCAGTACTTC	CASSLEAGTYEQYF
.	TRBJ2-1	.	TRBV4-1	TGCGCCAGCAGCCGGTCCACAGGGGGGGAGGGCGATGAGCAGTTCTTC	CASSRSTGGEGDEQFF
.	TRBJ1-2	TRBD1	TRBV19	TGTGCCAGTAGTTCCCGGGACAGGGGGAGTTATGGCTACACCTTC	CASSSRDRGSYGYTF
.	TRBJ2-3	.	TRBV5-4	TGTGCCAGCAGCCCGGGACTTACGGACACAGATACGCAGTATTTT	CASSPGLTDTDTQYF
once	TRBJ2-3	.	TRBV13	TGTGCCAGCAGCTTGGGAGGTTCAGATACGCAGTATTTT	CASSLGGSDTQYF
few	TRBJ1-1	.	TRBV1	TGCACCAGCAGCCAGGAGGACAGGATCGCTTTCTTT	CTSSQEDRIAFF
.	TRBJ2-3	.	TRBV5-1	TGCGCCAGCAGCTTGGGGCGGCCGCTGGGGAGCACAGATACGCAGTATTTT	CASSLGRPLGSTDTQYF
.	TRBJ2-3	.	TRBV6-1	TGTGCCAGCAGGCCCGAGCCGGGGAGTCGTAATACGCAGTATTTT	CASRPEPGSRNTQYF
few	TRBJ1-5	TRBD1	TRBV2	TGTGCCAGCAGTTCGGGACAGGGGTGGGGTAGCAATCAGCCCCAGCATTTT	CASSSGQGWGSNQPQHF
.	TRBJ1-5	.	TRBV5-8	TGTGCCAGCAGCCCACAAGACCACTATAGCAATCAGCCCCAGCATTTT	CASSPQDHYSNQPQHF
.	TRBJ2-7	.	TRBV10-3	TGTGCCACCTGGGGTGCAGGGACGAACTACGAGCAGTACTTC	CATWGAGTNYEQYF
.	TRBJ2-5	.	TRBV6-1	TGTGCCAGCAGTGAAGTTTGGGGAGAGGGGGAGACCCAGTACTTC	CASSEVWGEGETQYF
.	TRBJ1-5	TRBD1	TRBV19	TGTGCCAGTAGCCCGACAGGGGGCGCAGTGGATCAGCCCCAGCATTTT	CASSPTGGAVDQPQHF
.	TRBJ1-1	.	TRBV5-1	TGCGCCAGCAGCTCCTCCGGGGCCGGGCCTGAAGCTTTCTTT	CASSSSGAGPEAFF
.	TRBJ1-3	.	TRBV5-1	TGCGCCAGCAGCCCAAGCTCTGGAAACACCATATATTTT	CASSPSSGNTIYF
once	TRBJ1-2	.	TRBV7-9	TGTGCCAGCAGCTTAGTTTCCGCTAACTATGGCTACACCTTC	CASSLVSANYGYTF
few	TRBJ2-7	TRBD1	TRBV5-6	TGTGCCAGCAGCTCTCGGGACAGGGGGCCGGAGCAGTACTTC	CASSSRDRGPEQYF
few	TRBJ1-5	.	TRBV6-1	TGTGCCAGCAGTGCTGGGTATGGGGCTCAGCCCCAGCATTTT	CASSAGYGAQPQHF
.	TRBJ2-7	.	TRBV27	TGTGCCAGCAGTTTAGGGACAGGGACTAGGGTTGGCTACGAGCAGTACTTC	CASSLGTGTRVGYEQYF